These 3 T cell receptor beta chains originate from one sample sequenced in a study of blood T cell repertoires in COVID-19 (TCRdb year 2020). The receptor library was made with the immunoSEQ multiplex PCR assay. TCRdb re-hosts the immuneACCESS table, in-frame sequences only. Its copies lack some clones; in the studies checked, an unresolved V gene accounts for under half of them, and the cause for the rest is not known. Here the sample has 190,000 or so clones; more than 70% occur a single time. The ten largest clones take up roughly 9.1% of the sample. The sample comprised PBMCs or T cells enriched from blood (not recorded which). The receptor source for this set is a young woman who had recovered from COVID-19.

V usage is TRBV28 and J usage is TRBJ2-1; 14 bases match TRBD2. The ends lost 2 bases at V and 9 bases at J; junction bases unmatched: 12. Germline CDR1 and CDR2: MDHEN and SYDVKM. The CDR3 is made up of 18 amino acids. CDR3 in amino acids: CASSLPPRGTSGSCEQFF. CDR3 bases: TGTGCCAGCAGTTTACCGCCCCGAGGGACTAGCGGGAGTTGTGAGCAGTTCTTC.

J is TRBJ2-2 and V is TRBV5-1, with TRBD2 matching 10 bases. The CDR3 has 16 residues. The germline CDR1 and CDR2 sequences are SGHRS and YFSETQ. V was pared by 3 bases and J by 6 bases, with 8 bases of the junction left unmatched. The CDR3 nucleotides read TGCGCCAGCAGCTCGACTAGCGGGTATTTGTCCGGGGAGCTGTTTTTT. Residues: CASSSTSGYLSGELFF.

The V gene is TRBV4-1, the J gene TRBJ2-5; TRBD1 matches 12 bases. The germline CDR1 and CDR2 sequences are MGHRA and YSYEKL. Trimming took 4 bases from V and 5 from J; bases not matched to a gene: 11. The CDR3 totals 17 residues. This CDR3 reads CASSPFPGQGAQETQYF. The CDR3 DNA reads as TGCGCCAGCAGCCCCTTCCCGGGACAGGGGGCGCAGGAGACCCAGTACTTC.